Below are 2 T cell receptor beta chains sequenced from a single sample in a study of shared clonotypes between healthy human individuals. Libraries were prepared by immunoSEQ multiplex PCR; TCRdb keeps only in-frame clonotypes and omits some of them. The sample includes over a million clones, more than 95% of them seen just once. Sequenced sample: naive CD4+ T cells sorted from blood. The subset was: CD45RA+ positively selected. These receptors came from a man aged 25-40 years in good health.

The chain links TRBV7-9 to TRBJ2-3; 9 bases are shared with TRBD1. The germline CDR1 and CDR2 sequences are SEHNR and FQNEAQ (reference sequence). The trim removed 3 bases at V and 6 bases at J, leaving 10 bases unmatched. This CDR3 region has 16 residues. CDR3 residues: CASSFTGTGRYDTQYF. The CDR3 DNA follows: TGTGCCAGCAGCTTTACCGGGACAGGGAGGTACGATACGCAGTATTTT.

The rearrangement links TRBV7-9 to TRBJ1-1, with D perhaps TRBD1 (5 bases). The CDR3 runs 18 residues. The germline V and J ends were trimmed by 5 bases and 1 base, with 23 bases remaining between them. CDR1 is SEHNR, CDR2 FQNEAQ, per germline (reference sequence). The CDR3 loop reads CASSANAARGRRNTEAFF. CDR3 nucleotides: TGTGCCAGCAGCGCTAATGCAGCGAGGGGTCGGCGGAACACTGAAGCTTTCTTT.